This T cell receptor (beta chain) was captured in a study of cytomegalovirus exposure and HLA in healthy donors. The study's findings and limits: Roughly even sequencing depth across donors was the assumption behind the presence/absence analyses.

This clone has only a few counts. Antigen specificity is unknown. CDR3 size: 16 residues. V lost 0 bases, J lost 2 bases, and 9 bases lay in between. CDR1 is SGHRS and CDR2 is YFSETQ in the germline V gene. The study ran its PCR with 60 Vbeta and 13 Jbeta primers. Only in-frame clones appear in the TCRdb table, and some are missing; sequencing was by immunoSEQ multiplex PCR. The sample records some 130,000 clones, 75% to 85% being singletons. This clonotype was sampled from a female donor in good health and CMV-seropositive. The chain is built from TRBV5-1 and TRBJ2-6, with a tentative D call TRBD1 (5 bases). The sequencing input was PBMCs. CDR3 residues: CASSLVLGAGANVLTF. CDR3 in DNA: TGCGCCAGCAGCTTGGTTTTAGGGGCTGGGGCCAACGTCCTGACTTTC. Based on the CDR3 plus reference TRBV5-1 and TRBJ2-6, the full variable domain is KAGVTQTPRYLIKTRGQQVTLSCSPISGHRSVSWYQQTPGQGLQFLFEYFSETQRNKGNFPGRFSGRQFSNSRSEMNVSTLELGDSALYLCASSLVLGAGANVLTFGAGSRLTVL.